This T cell receptor beta chain was profiled in a study of vaccination and CD4 T cells after COVID-19. For the study at large: Each control culture was treated with a CEFX pool, an HIV-1 Nef pool, or no peptide.

This CDR3 has 16 amino acids. V shed 4 bases and J shed 4 bases, with 14 bases lying between them. Germline CDR1 MNHNS, CDR2 SASEGT. The sample's treatment: approximately nine-day PBMC culture with coronavirus spike peptide pools or control peptides (ViraFEST assay). On this clonotype itself: What it binds is not known.

Researchers used the Oncomine TCR Beta short-read assay to sequence DNA from cultured CD4+ T cells. Genomic DNA was isolated from CD4+ T cells that had been cultured. Using its own MiXCR run on the PCR reads, TCRdb lists one record per CDR3 protein. The sample carries roughly 15,000 distinct CDR3 sequences, roughly 60% recorded once. Study-wide findings and caveats: There were relatively few convalescent patients studied, and there were no early post-infection timepoints.

This material consisted of CD4+ T cells from blood, cultured in vitro, taken after SARS-CoV-2 vaccination. The sequence came from a human donor who had recovered from COVID-19. V and J are TRBV6-1 and TRBJ1-6; D is perhaps TRBD1 (6 bases). As DNA, the CDR3 is TGTGCCAGCAGTGGGGGGGCTCTGCAATATAATTCACCCCTCCACTTT. It translates to CASSGGALQYNSPLHF.